This T cell receptor beta chain was sequenced during a study of regulatory T cells in long-lasting Graves disease. The authors built TCR beta libraries using iRepertoire HTBI primers and Arm-PCR of CDR3 regions. TCRdb re-analysed the multiplex PCR reads in MiXCR, keeping a single row per CDR3 protein. This sample has over 200,000 distinct CDR3 sequences, with 18% found just once. This clonotype was detected many times. The time point denotes: newly diagnosed GD, antithyroid drugs for less than 3 months. There was RNA extracted from PBMCs, and the TCR library was made from it. The CDR3 is made up of 14 amino acids. The germline V gene encodes CDR1 LNHDA and CDR2 SQIVND (reference sequence). With 8 bases removed from V and 3 bases from J, the gap between germline ends came to 11 bases.

The sequence was collected from a female donor with Graves disease. The sample in question was peripheral blood mononuclear cells (PBMCs), obtained at new diagnosis, from a patient treated with antithyroid drugs. The chain couples TRBV19 to TRBJ2-6; D uncertain. The CDR3 is CASLRLGGANVLTF. The CDR3 DNA reads as TGTGCCAGTCTTCGGTTGGGTGGGGCCAACGTCCTGACTTTC.